The sequence of this T cell receptor (beta chain) was determined in a study of blood T cell repertoires in COVID-19. Study-wide background: Samples of COVID-19 (acute and convalescent) were obtained from the United States, Italy and Spain. PBMCs, B-cell-depleted T cells, or T cells provided the cDNA or gDNA that made up the material.

Per the germline V gene, CDR1 is SGHTS and CDR2 is YDEGEE. The CDR3 runs to 16 residues. Trimming took 0 bases from V and 0 from J, leaving 9 bases between them. Methods used by the authors: Estimates of nucleated cell counts were drawn from the amplification of reference gene primers. Libraries were prepared by immunoSEQ multiplex PCR; TCRdb keeps only in-frame clonotypes and omits some of them. V, J and clone size are taken as reported in that table, and D and trimming were inferred from the DNA itself. The sample has 130,000 to 150,000 clones, less than 90% seen once. This clonotype was sampled from a human donor in a cohort sampled during active COVID-19. V and J are TRBV5-8 and TRBJ2-2; no clear D gene. Sample: peripheral blood. The CDR3 DNA reads TGTGCCAGCAGCTTGGAGGCAGGATCGAACACCGGGGAGCTGTTTTTT. This codes for CASSLEAGSNTGELFF.